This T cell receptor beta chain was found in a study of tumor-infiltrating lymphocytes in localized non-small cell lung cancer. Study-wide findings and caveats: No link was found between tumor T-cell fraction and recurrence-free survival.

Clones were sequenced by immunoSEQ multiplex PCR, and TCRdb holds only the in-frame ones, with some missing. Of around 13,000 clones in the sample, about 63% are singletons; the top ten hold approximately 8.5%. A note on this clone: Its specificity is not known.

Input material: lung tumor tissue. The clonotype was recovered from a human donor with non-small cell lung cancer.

The CDR3 region is CASSTSGTGYETQYF. The CDR3, as DNA: TGCGCCAGCAGCACCTCCGGGACAGGGTATGAGACCCAGTACTTC. The rearrangement joins TRBV5-1 to TRBJ2-5; the match to TRBD1 covers 9 bases. The ends lost 4 bases at V and 5 bases at J; junction bases unmatched: 9. The CDR3 spans 15 residues. Germline V CDR1 and CDR2: SGHRS, YFSETQ. The variable domain in full, completed from reference TRBV5-1 and TRBJ2-5, reads KAGVTQTPRYLIKTRGQQVTLSCSPISGHRSVSWYQQTPGQGLQFLFEYFSETQRNKGNFPGRFSGRQFSNSRSEMNVSTLELGDSALYLCASSTSGTGYETQYFGPGTRLLVL.